The 25 T cell receptor beta chains listed next were all sequenced from one sample in a study of T cells in localized non-small cell lung cancer. The protocol was immunoSEQ multiplex PCR, while the TCRdb copy is restricted to in-frame clones and leaves out a portion. In the table there are 55,000 to 65,000 clones, 70% to 90% of which are singletons. The material sequenced was peripheral blood, taken before any cancer treatment. The source is a man aged 35-75 years with stage I squamous cell lung carcinoma.

J is TRBJ2-5 and V is TRBV18, with D tentatively TRBD2 (6 bases). V shed 3 bases and J shed 2 bases, with 10 bases lying between them. Germline loops: CDR1 KGHSH, CDR2 LQKENI. The CDR3 sequence is 14 residues long. The CDR3: CASSPQEGQETQYF. For the CDR3, the DNA is TGTGCCAGCTCACCTCAGGAGGGGCAAGAGACCCAGTACTTC.

For this clone: The junction shows a germline mismatch at one end, possibly a read error. V gene TRBV7-7 combines with J gene TRBJ2-5, with 7 bases matching TRBD1. The germline V gene has CDR1 SSHAT and CDR2 FNYEAQ (reference sequence). The CDR3 totals 12 residues. The CDR3 here is CASSNPGGTQYF. The CDR3 DNA follows: TGTGCTAGCAGCAACCCAGGGGGGACCCAGTACTTC. Complete variable domain (other parts from reference TRBV7-7 and TRBJ2-5): GAGVSQSPRYKVTKRGQDVTLRCDPISSHATLYWYQQALGQGPEFLTYFNYEAQPDKSGLPSDRFSAERPEGSISTLTIQRTEQRDSAMYRCASSNPGGTQYFGPGTRLLVL.

The V call is TRBV6-5, the J call TRBJ1-5, with D possibly matching TRBD1 (5 bases). V lost 7 bases and J lost 7, with 14 bases in between. Per germline, CDR1 MNHEY and CDR2 SVGAGI. This CDR3 has 13 residues. For the CDR3, the DNA is TGTGCCAGCACCAGGGACCTGGAGCAGCCCCAGCATTTT. It codes for CASTRDLEQPQHF.

The rearrangement joins TRBV29-1 to TRBJ2-1; D is possibly TRBD1 (6 bases). From germline, CDR1 is SQVTM and CDR2 ANQGSEA. The length of the CDR3 is 13 residues. Trimming removed 2 bases from V and 7 bases from J, with 12 bases in between. The CDR3 DNA follows: TGCAGCGTTGAATCGTGGCAGGGGAATGAGCAGTTCTTC. Its protein product is CSVESWQGNEQFF.

The rearrangement joins TRBV5-1 to TRBJ2-7, with 9 bases that match TRBD2. The CDR3 has 16 amino acids. Germline assignment: CDR1 SGHRS and CDR2 YFSETQ. Trimming cost V 0 bases and J 3 bases; bases outside gene matches: 7. CDR3: CASSLAGREGRYEQYF. DNA of the CDR3: TGCGCCAGCAGCTTGGCCGGGCGGGAGGGCCGCTACGAGCAGTACTTC.

The V gene is TRBV7-8, the J gene TRBJ2-5; possibly TRBD1 or TRBD2 for D (7 bases each). With 0 bases removed from V and 4 bases from J, the gap between germline ends came to 18 bases. The CDR3 covers 17 residues. The germline V gene encodes CDR1 SGHVS and CDR2 FQNEAQ. The chain's CDR3 is CASSLAQGGRRGETQYF. The CDR3 region has the DNA TGTGCCAGCAGCTTAGCGCAGGGGGGGCGGCGTGGAGAGACCCAGTACTTC.

The chain combines TRBV9 with TRBJ2-3; 8 nucleotides match TRBD2. This CDR3 is 15 amino acids long. Trimming removed 3 bases from V and 5 bases from J; junction bases left unmatched: 8. Germline lookup yields CDR1 SGDLS and CDR2 YYNGEE. CDR3 protein: CASSGLAGTGDTQYF. CDR3 bases: TGTGCCAGCAGCGGATTAGCGGGAACGGGAGATACGCAGTATTTT.

The rearrangement joins TRBV4-1 to TRBJ1-3, with 7 nucleotides matching TRBD1. The CDR3 length is 18 residues. After removal of 0 bases from V and 4 bases from J, the junction contained 12 bases not matched to a gene. The V gene's germline CDR1 is MGHRA and CDR2 YSYEKL. CDR3 amino acids: CASSQERWGGQRGNTIYF. CDR3 DNA: TGCGCCAGCAGCCAAGAACGCTGGGGGGGACAGCGAGGAAACACCATATATTTT.

This clone was found once. J is TRBJ2-6 and V is TRBV10-3, with no clear D. The ends were cut back, 6 bases at V and 0 bases at J, with 3 bases in the middle. Germline V gene sequence: CDR1 ENHRY, CDR2 SYGVKD. The CDR3 totals 13 residues. The CDR3 loop reads CAIRGSGANVLTF. CDR3 nucleotide sequence: TGTGCCATCAGGGGCTCTGGGGCCAACGTCCTGACTTTC.

The chain has TRBV9 and TRBJ2-1, with D possibly matching TRBD2 (5 bases). The CDR3 has 16 amino acids. Per the germline V gene, CDR1 is SGDLS and CDR2 is YYNGEE. V lost 4 bases and J lost 7, with 21 bases in between. The CDR3 is CASSSRGPLRGNEQFF. The CDR3 DNA reads as TGTGCCAGCAGCTCCCGTGGCCCACTACGGGGTAATGAGCAGTTCTTC.

This chain connects TRBV15 to TRBJ2-7; D possibly uses TRBD1 or TRBD2 (5 bases each). V was clipped by 8 bases and J by 2 bases, with 13 bases between them. CDR1 is LNHNV, CDR2 YYDKDF, per germline (reference sequence). This CDR3 comprises 13 residues. This CDR3 is CATGSRVAYEQYF. The DNA of the CDR3 is TGTGCCACCGGGAGCAGGGTGGCCTACGAGCAGTACTTC.

V usage is TRBV30 and J usage is TRBJ1-6; D gene unclear. V was trimmed by 0 bases and J by 8 bases, leaving 8 bases between them. In germline, CDR1 is GTSNPN, CDR2 SVGIG (reference sequence). There are 13 residues in the CDR3. CDR3 DNA sequence: TGTGCCTGGAGTGTAGCTCTCGATTCACCCCTCCACTTT. Translating gives CAWSVALDSPLHF. Using reference TRBV30 and TRBJ1-6 for the parts outside the CDR3, the full variable domain is SQTIHQWPATLVQPVGSPLSLECTVEGTSNPNLYWYRQAAGRGLQLLFYSVGIGQISSEVPQNLSASRPQDRQFILSSKKLLLSDSGFYLCAWSVALDSPLHFGNGTRLTVT.

The chain recombines TRBV7-2 with TRBJ1-2, with TRBD1 matching 8 bases. The CDR3 extends over 13 amino acids. The ends lost 5 bases at V and 8 bases at J; junction bases unmatched: 7. Looked up from germline, CDR1 is SGHTA and CDR2 is FQGNSA. The CDR3 nucleotides read TGTGCCAGCAGCCGCGACAGGGGAGAAGGCTACACCTTC. It specifies CASSRDRGEGYTF.

The gene calls are TRBV19 and TRBJ2-3; D possibly corresponds to TRBD2 (5 bases). The CDR3 contains 14 residues. Germline values: CDR1 LNHDA, CDR2 SQIVND (reference sequence). The V end was cut by 7 bases, the J end by 1 base, with 12 bases between. The CDR3 DNA sequence: TGTGCCAGTAATGCCGGGGTGGGCACAGATACGCAGTATTTT. Protein sequence: CASNAGVGTDTQYF.

The rearrangement uses TRBV11-2 and TRBJ1-2; D not certain. V was shortened by 0 bases and J by 8 bases, with 16 bases between the two germline ends. This CDR3 contains 15 residues. Germline assignment: CDR1 SGHAT and CDR2 FQNNGV. The CDR3: CASSLDLADPRGYTF. CDR3 sequence (DNA): TGTGCCAGCAGCTTAGATCTGGCAGATCCACGCGGCTACACCTTC.

This rearrangement joins TRBV28 to TRBJ1-3, with TRBD1 as a possible D gene (6 bases). Trimming removed 5 bases from V and 1 base from J, with 18 bases in between. The CDR3 is made up of 17 amino acids. Germline CDR1 is MDHEN and CDR2 is SYDVKM. CDR3: CASSLGGTQPSGNTIYF. The CDR3 bases are TGTGCCAGCAGTCTGGGGGGCACCCAACCTTCTGGAAACACCATATATTTT.

Note on this clone: The same CDR3 is also encoded by other DNA sequences in this sample. This sequence joins TRBV5-1 and TRBJ1-2; possible D gene TRBD1, 5 bases. CDR1 and CDR2 (germline): SGHRS, YFSETQ. V was pared by 4 bases and J by 4 bases, with 17 bases between. This CDR3 spans 15 amino acids. CDR3 DNA sequence: TGCGCCAGCAGCCTGGGGACGGACTTAATCTATGGCTACACCTTC. Its protein product is CASSLGTDLIYGYTF.

The J gene is TRBJ2-7, the V gene TRBV6-6; TRBD1 matches 7 bases. CDR3 size: 15 residues. V gave up 0 bases and J gave up 1 base; unmatched junction bases: 3. Germline V gene sequence: CDR1 MNHNY, CDR2 SVGAGI (reference sequence). The CDR3 coding sequence is TGTGCCAGCAGTTACTCTGGACAGGTTTCCTACGAGCAGTACTTC. Its protein is CASSYSGQVSYEQYF.

The chain recombines TRBV30 with TRBJ1-2; the D is unclear. The V and J ends lost 4 bases and 2 bases respectively, with 8 bases between them. The germline gives CDR1 GTSNPN, CDR2 SVGIG (reference sequence). The CDR3 has 12 amino acids. The CDR3 DNA sequence: TGTGCCTGGACCGAGCCCAACTATGGCTACACCTTC. Translating gives CAWTEPNYGYTF.

The chain is built from TRBV18 and TRBJ1-5, with TRBD1 matching 10 bases. This CDR3 is built from 15 residues. V shed 5 bases and J 7 bases; nucleotides not matched to a gene: 8. The V gene's germline CDR1 is KGHSH and CDR2 LQKENI. CDR3 loop: CASSAGQGIEQPQHF. Written as DNA, the CDR3 is TGTGCCAGCTCAGCGGGACAGGGGATCGAGCAGCCCCAGCATTTT.

Notes on this clone: Other DNA sequences in this sample translate to the same CDR3. This chain joins TRBV15 and TRBJ1-4, with TRBD1 as a possible D gene (6 bases). V lost 4 bases to trimming and J lost 5 bases, with 17 bases between them. CDR3 length equals 16 residues. Germline V gene sequence: CDR1 LNHNV, CDR2 YYDKDF (reference sequence). CDR3 in DNA: TGTGCCACCAGCAAGGGGGTTATACTAGAAAATGAAAAACTGTTTTTT. Protein sequence: CATSKGVILENEKLFF.

The chain links TRBV29-1 to TRBJ2-5; the D gene is possibly TRBD1 (5 bases). The CDR3 consists of 13 residues. Germline values: CDR1 SQVTM, CDR2 ANQGSEA. Trimming took 8 bases from V and 2 from J, leaving 15 bases between them. The CDR3, as DNA: TGCAGCCTCTACCCTGCAGGGCAAGAGACCCAGTACTTC. This encodes CSLYPAGQETQYF.

The rearrangement links TRBV27 to TRBJ2-7; the D is unclear. The germline V gene has CDR1 MNHEY and CDR2 SMNVEV (reference sequence). CDR3 size: 13 residues. V lost 3 bases and J 5 bases, leaving 11 bases between the germline ends. The CDR3 region is CASSFVQSHEQYF. The DNA of the CDR3 is TGTGCCAGCAGTTTCGTACAGTCCCACGAGCAGTACTTC.

The V gene is TRBV5-1, the J gene TRBJ2-1, with 8 bases that match TRBD2. J lost 2 bases, V lost 1 base, and 5 bases had no gene match. Germline CDR1 is SGHRS and CDR2 is YFSETQ. The CDR3 totals 16 residues. CDR3 amino acids: CASSLRAGVTYNEQFF. In nucleotides, the CDR3 is TGCGCCAGCAGCTTGAGAGCGGGAGTTACCTACAATGAGCAGTTCTTC. Variable domain in full (rest from reference TRBV5-1 and TRBJ2-1): KAGVTQTPRYLIKTRGQQVTLSCSPISGHRSVSWYQQTPGQGLQFLFEYFSETQRNKGNFPGRFSGRQFSNSRSEMNVSTLELGDSALYLCASSLRAGVTYNEQFFGPGTRLTVL.

V usage is TRBV28 and J usage is TRBJ2-5; possibly TRBD2 for D (6 bases). The germline V and J ends were trimmed by 3 bases and 6 bases, with 8 bases remaining between them. Germline CDR1 reads MDHEN; CDR2 reads SYDVKM. The CDR3 extends over 12 amino acids. In DNA form, the CDR3 reads TGTGCCAGCAGTTTGGGACTGCAGACCCAGTACTTC. Amino acids: CASSLGLQTQYF.